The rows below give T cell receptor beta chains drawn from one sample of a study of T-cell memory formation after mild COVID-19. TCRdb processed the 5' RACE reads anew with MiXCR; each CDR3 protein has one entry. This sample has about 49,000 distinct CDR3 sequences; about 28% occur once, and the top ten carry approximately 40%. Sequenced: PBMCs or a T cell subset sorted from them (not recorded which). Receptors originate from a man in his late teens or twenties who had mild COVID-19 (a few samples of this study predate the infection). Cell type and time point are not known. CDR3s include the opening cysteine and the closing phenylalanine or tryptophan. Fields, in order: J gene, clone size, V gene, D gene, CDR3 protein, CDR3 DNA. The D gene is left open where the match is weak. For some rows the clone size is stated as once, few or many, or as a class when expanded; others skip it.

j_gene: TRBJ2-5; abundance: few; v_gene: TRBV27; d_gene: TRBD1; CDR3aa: CASSRKEDRGLQETQYF; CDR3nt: TGTGCCAGCAGCCGAAAGGAAGACAGGGGACTCCAAGAGACCCAGTACTTC
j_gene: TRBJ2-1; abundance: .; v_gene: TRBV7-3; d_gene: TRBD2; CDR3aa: CASSPSGGFYNEQFF; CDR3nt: TGTGCCAGCAGCCCGAGCGGGGGGTTCTACAATGAGCAGTTCTTC
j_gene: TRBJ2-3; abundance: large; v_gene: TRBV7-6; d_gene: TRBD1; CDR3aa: CASSLEGDRGSDTQYF; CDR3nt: TGTGCCAGCAGCTTAGAAGGGGACAGGGGTTCAGATACGCAGTATTTT
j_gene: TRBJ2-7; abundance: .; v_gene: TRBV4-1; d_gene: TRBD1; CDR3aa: CASSQVIDRGPYEQYF; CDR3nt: TGCGCCAGCAGCCAAGTCATCGACAGGGGCCCCTACGAGCAGTACTTC
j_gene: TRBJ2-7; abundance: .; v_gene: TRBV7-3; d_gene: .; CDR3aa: CASSLIGPSHEQYF; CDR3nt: TGTGCCAGCAGCTTAATTGGGCCGTCCCACGAGCAGTACTTC
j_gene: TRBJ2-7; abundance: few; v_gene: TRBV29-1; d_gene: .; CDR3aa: CSVRTGTEQYF; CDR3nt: TGCAGCGTTCGAACAGGGACAGAGCAGTACTTC
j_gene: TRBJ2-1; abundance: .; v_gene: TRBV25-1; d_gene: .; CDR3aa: CASSDLRDFVFF; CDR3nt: TGTGCCAGCAGTGACCTCCGGGACTTTGTATTCTTC
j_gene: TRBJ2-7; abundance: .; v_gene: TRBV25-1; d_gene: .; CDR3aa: CASSGGGVNYEQYF; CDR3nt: TGTGCCAGCAGTGGAGGGGGAGTAAACTACGAGCAGTACTTC
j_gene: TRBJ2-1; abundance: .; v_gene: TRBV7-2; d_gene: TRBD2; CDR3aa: CASSFAGDEQFF; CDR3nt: TGTGCCAGCAGCTTCGCGGGGGATGAGCAGTTCTTC
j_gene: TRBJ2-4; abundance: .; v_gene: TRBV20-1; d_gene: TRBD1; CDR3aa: CSASPRTGLKNIQYF; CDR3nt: TGCAGTGCTTCTCCCAGGACAGGACTCAAAAACATTCAGTACTTC
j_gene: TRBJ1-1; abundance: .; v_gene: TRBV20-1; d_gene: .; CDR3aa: CSASDARRGTEAFF; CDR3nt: TGCAGTGCTAGTGACGCTCGAAGGGGCACTGAAGCTTTCTTT
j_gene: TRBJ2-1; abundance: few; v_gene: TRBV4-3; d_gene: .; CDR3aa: CASSQEWQTYNEQFF; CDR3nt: TGCGCCAGCAGCCAAGAGTGGCAGACCTACAATGAGCAGTTCTTC
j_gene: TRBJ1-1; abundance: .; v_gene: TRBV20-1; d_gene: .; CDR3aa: CSAHRAGPTEAFF; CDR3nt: TGCAGTGCCCACCGCGCGGGGCCCACTGAAGCTTTCTTT
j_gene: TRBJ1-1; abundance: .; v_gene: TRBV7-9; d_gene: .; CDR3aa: CASSLQGLRTEAFF; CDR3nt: TGTGCCAGCAGCTTACAGGGGCTTCGCACTGAAGCTTTCTTT
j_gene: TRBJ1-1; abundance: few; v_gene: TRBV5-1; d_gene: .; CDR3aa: CASSFGGQGSITEAFF; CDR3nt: TGCGCCAGCAGCTTTGGTGGTCAGGGATCGATCACTGAAGCTTTCTTT
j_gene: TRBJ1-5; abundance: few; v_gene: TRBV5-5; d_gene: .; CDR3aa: CASSLVPGNQPQHF; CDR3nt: TGTGCCAGCAGCTTGGTTCCGGGCAATCAGCCCCAGCATTTT
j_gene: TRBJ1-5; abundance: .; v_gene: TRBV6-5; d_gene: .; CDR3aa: CASGGRSNQPQHF; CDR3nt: TGTGCCAGCGGGGGACGGAGCAATCAGCCCCAGCATTTT
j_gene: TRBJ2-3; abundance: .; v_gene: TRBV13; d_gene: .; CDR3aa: CASSSGGPTDTQYF; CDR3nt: TGTGCCAGCAGCTCGGGGGGCCCTACAGATACGCAGTATTTT
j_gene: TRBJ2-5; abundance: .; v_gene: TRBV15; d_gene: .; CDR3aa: CATSPRSMETQYF; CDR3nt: TGTGCCACCAGCCCCAGGTCGATGGAGACCCAGTACTTC
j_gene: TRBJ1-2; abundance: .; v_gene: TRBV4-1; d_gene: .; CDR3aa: CASQGGNYGYTF; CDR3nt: TGCGCCAGCCAAGGGGGTAACTATGGCTACACCTTC
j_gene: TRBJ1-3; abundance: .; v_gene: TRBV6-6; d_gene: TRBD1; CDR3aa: CASAWQGGYSGNTIYF; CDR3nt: TGTGCCAGTGCATGGCAGGGGGGATACTCTGGAAACACCATATATTTT
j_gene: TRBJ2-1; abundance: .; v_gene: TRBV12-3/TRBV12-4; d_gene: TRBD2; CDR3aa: CASSFGGGGIGEQFF; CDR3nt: TGTGCCAGCAGTTTTGGCGGGGGGGGGATAGGTGAGCAGTTCTTC
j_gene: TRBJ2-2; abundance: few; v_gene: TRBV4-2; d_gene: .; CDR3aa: CASSQEQSSPHTGELFF; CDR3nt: TGTGCCAGCAGCCAAGAACAATCTTCTCCACACACCGGGGAGCTGTTTTTT
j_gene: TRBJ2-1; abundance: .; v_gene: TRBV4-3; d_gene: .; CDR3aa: CASSHGAQRSLNEQFF; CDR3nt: TGCGCCAGCAGCCACGGAGCGCAGAGGTCTTTGAATGAGCAGTTCTTC
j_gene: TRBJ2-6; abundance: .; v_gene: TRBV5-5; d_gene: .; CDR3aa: CASSLYSSGANVLTF; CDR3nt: TGTGCCAGCAGCCTCTACAGCTCTGGGGCCAACGTCCTGACTTTC
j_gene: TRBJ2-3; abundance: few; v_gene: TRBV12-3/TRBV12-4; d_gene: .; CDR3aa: CASSLGSGVLHTQYF; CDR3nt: TGTGCCAGCAGTTTGGGTTCCGGGGTTCTACATACGCAGTATTTT
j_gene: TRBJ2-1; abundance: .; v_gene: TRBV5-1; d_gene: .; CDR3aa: CASTSWGAGNEQFF; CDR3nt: TGCGCCAGCACTTCGTGGGGGGCGGGGAATGAGCAGTTCTTC
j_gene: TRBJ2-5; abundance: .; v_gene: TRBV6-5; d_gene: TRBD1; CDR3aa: CASSRPGQGKTQYF; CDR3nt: TGTGCCAGCAGTCGACCGGGACAGGGGAAGACCCAGTACTTC
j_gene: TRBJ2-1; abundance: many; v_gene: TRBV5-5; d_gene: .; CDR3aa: CASSRGANEQFF; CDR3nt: TGTGCCAGCAGTCGGGGAGCGAATGAGCAGTTCTTC
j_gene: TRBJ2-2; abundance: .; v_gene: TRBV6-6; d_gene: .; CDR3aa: CASSYSGDGGFTGELFF; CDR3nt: TGTGCCAGCAGTTACTCGGGGGATGGGGGGTTCACCGGGGAGCTGTTTTTT
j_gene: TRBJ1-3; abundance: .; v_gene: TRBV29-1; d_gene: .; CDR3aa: CSVADPGSGNTIYF; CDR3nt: TGCAGCGTTGCAGACCCAGGGTCAGGAAACACCATATATTTT
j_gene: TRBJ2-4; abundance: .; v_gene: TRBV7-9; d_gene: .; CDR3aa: CASSFRGDIQYF; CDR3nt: TGTGCCAGCAGCTTCCGGGGTGACATTCAGTACTTC
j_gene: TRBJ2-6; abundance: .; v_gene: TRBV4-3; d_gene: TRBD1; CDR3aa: CASSQEDRASGANVLTF; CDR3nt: TGCGCCAGCAGCCAAGAAGACAGGGCATCTGGGGCCAACGTCCTGACTTTC
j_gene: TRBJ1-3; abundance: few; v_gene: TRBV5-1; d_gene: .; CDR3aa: CASSLAGVLTNPSGNTIYF; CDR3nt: TGCGCCAGCAGCTTGGCCGGGGTCTTAACCAACCCCTCTGGAAACACCATATATTTT